Shown below are 32 T cell receptor beta chains from a single sample sequenced in a study of blood T cell repertoires in COVID-19. Profiling relied on immunoSEQ multiplex PCR, and the TCRdb table lists in-frame clones only, not all of them. The sample records 350,000 to 500,000 clones, 70% to 90% being singletons. The sample comprised PBMCs or T cells enriched from blood (not recorded which). The source is a woman younger than 35 who had been exposed to COVID-19.

The V gene is TRBV6-5, the J gene TRBJ1-3, with D uncertain. The CDR3 has 15 amino acids. Per germline, CDR1 MNHEY and CDR2 SVGAGI. V was pared by 4 bases and J by 2 bases, with 12 bases between. CDR3 loop: CASSLDRNPGNTIYF. CDR3 nucleotide sequence: TGTGCCAGCAGTTTAGATAGAAACCCTGGAAACACCATATATTTT.

CDR3 amino acids: CASSLVAGGNTGELFF. The DNA of the CDR3 is TGTGCCAGCAGCTTAGTAGCGGGGGGGAACACCGGGGAGCTGTTTTTT. This chain uses TRBV11-2 with TRBJ2-2; TRBD2 agrees at 10 bases. V shed 1 base, J shed 1 base, and the junction held 0 bases outside the gene matches. In germline, CDR1 is SGHAT, CDR2 FQNNGV. The CDR3 loop spans 16 amino acids.

V gene TRBV2 combines with J gene TRBJ2-7; tentative D call: TRBD2 (5 bases). Trimming took off 6 bases at V and 3 bases at J, with 15 bases between the two ends. CDR1 is SNHLY, CDR2 FYNNEI, per germline. The CDR3 spans 14 residues. The DNA of the CDR3 is TGTGCCAGCAGCGCGGAACTAGTTGTCTACGAGCAGTACTTC. It is translated as CASSAELVVYEQYF.

The V gene is TRBV18, the J gene TRBJ2-5; TRBD2 might be the D (6 bases). The CDR3 consists of 13 residues. Trimming pared 3 bases from V and 3 bases from J, leaving 8 bases between. The germline gives CDR1 KGHSH, CDR2 LQKENI. The CDR3 loop is CASSPWGEETQYF. The CDR3 DNA follows: TGTGCCAGCTCACCTTGGGGGGAAGAGACCCAGTACTTC.

V gene TRBV18 combines with J gene TRBJ2-7, with D possibly matching TRBD2 (5 bases). The germline V gene has CDR1 KGHSH and CDR2 LQKENI. V was clipped by 5 bases and J by 4 bases, with 18 bases between them. The length of the CDR3 is 15 residues. In DNA form, the CDR3 reads TGTGCCAGCTCATCCGGACTCCGATTGGGGTACGAGCAGTACTTC. Protein product: CASSSGLRLGYEQYF.

CDR3 loop: CASSLVSAGVNEQFF. In nucleotides, the CDR3 is TGTGCCAGCAGCTTGGTCTCGGCGGGGGTGAATGAGCAGTTCTTC. The rearrangement links TRBV5-4 to TRBJ2-1; 7 nucleotides line up with TRBD2. This CDR3 contains 15 residues. With 0 bases clipped from V and 7 bases from J, the junction kept 7 bases outside the gene matches. CDR1 is SGHNT, CDR2 YYREEE, per germline (reference sequence).

This rearrangement joins TRBV9 to TRBJ1-6, with D possibly being TRBD1 (5 bases). The V gene lost 0 bases and the J gene lost 5 bases, with 15 bases spanning the gap. CDR1 is SGDLS, CDR2 YYNGEE, per germline. CDR3 length: 17 amino acids. CDR3 sequence (DNA): TGTGCCAGCAGCGTAGGTGTGAGGAGGGGAGATAATTCACCCCTCCACTTT. It translates to CASSVGVRRGDNSPLHF.

V usage is TRBV10-3 and J usage is TRBJ1-5; 9 nucleotides line up with TRBD1. This CDR3 spans 14 amino acids. V trimming: 11 bases; J trimming: 6 bases; junction bases outside the gene matches: 11. Germline loops: CDR1 ENHRY, CDR2 SYGVKD. In nucleotides, the CDR3 is TGTGCCTTATTACAGGGGGCGGGCGTTCAGCCCCAGCATTTT. It encodes CALLQGAGVQPQHF.

The chain couples TRBV7-9 to TRBJ1-6; the match to TRBD1 covers 9 bases. V shed 5 bases and J 8 bases; nucleotides not matched to a gene: 13. Per the germline V gene, CDR1 is SEHNR and CDR2 is FQNEAQ (reference sequence). The CDR3 is 17 residues long. The DNA for the CDR3 is TGTGCCAGCAGCCCAACCATAGCCGGGACAGGGTATTCACCCCTCCACTTT. Protein product: CASSPTIAGTGYSPLHF. Full variable domain (remainder filled in from reference TRBV7-9 and TRBJ1-6): DTGVSQNPRHKITKRGQNVTFRCDPISEHNRLYWYRQTLGQGPEFLTYFQNEAQLEKSRLLSDRFSAERPKGSFSTLEIQRTEQGDSAMYLCASSPTIAGTGYSPLHFGNGTRLTVT.

The chain links TRBV7-2 to TRBJ2-1, with 9 bases that match TRBD1. The CDR3 is 14 residues long. Germline V gene data show CDR1 as SGHTA and CDR2 as FQGNSA. Unmatched junction bases numbered 4, after V lost 1 base and J lost 9 bases. CDR3 sequence: CASSLEDRGVEQFF. The CDR3 DNA sequence: TGTGCCAGCAGCTTAGAGGACAGGGGAGTTGAGCAGTTCTTC.

The table lists this clone with a count of one. J is TRBJ2-7 and V is TRBV24-1; D is undetermined. V lost 5 bases, J lost 1 base, and 8 bases lay in between. CDR1 and CDR2 (germline): KGHDR, SFDVKD. The CDR3 spans 13 residues. The chain's CDR3 is CATSATSSYEQYF. In DNA, the CDR3 is TGTGCCACCAGTGCTACCTCATCCTACGAGCAGTACTTC.

CDR3 loop: CASSLRAGGPRQETQYF. Written as DNA, the CDR3 is TGTGCCAGCAGTTTAAGGGCGGGGGGGCCCCGACAAGAGACCCAGTACTTC. The rearrangement joins TRBV27 to TRBJ2-5; 9 bases match TRBD2. V was clipped by 2 bases and J by 2 bases; unmatched bases: 9. This CDR3 comprises 17 residues. In germline, CDR1 is MNHEY, CDR2 SMNVEV (reference sequence).

The V call is TRBV10-3, the J call TRBJ2-3; 11 positions agree with TRBD2. The length of the CDR3 is 15 residues. CDR1 ENHRY and CDR2 SYGVKD come from the germline V gene. Unmatched junction bases numbered 2, after V lost 6 bases and J lost 0 bases. Here the CDR3 reads CAISGTSGSTDTQYF. For the CDR3, the DNA is TGTGCCATCAGCGGGACTAGCGGAAGCACAGATACGCAGTATTTT.

This clone was detected a few times. V gene TRBV5-1 combines with J gene TRBJ1-2, with 10 bases matching TRBD1. V lost 0 bases, J lost 7 bases, and 6 bases stayed unmatched. CDR3 length: 15 residues. Per the germline V gene, CDR1 is SGHRS and CDR2 is YFSETQ. The CDR3 DNA is TGCGCCAGCAGCTTGGACGGGGGACAGGGGATTGGCTACACCTTC. Protein sequence: CASSLDGGQGIGYTF.

The V and J genes are TRBV28 and TRBJ2-7; D uncertain. The V end was cut by 7 bases, the J end by 9 bases, with 19 bases between. This CDR3 is 13 amino acids long. Germline V gene sequence: CDR1 MDHEN, CDR2 SYDVKM. DNA for the CDR3: TGTGCCAGCACGGCCCCCCCTCTGGGCGTGCAGTACTTC. Protein sequence: CASTAPPLGVQYF.

The V and J genes are TRBV15 and TRBJ1-1; D is uncertain. The V end was cut by 0 bases, the J end by 1 base, with 6 bases between. Germline-derived CDR1 and CDR2 are LNHNV and YYDKDF (reference sequence). CDR3 length equals 14 residues. CDR3 sequence (DNA): TGTGCCACCAGCAGAGATCGAGGGAACACTGAAGCTTTCTTT. Its translation is CATSRDRGNTEAFF.

This clone has a single count. This chain uses TRBV28 with TRBJ1-3; TRBD1 matches 11 bases. J gave up 3 bases and V 4 bases, and 5 bases lay outside the gene matches. The germline V gene encodes CDR1 MDHEN and CDR2 SYDVKM. This CDR3 region has 16 residues. CDR3 bases: TGTGCCAGCAGTTCCATGGGGACAGGGGGTGGAAACACCATATATTTT. It translates to CASSSMGTGGGNTIYF.

This sequence joins TRBV6-5 and TRBJ1-3; TRBD1 agrees at 7 bases. The germline CDR1 and CDR2 sequences are MNHEY and SVGAGI. V lost 4 bases to trimming and J lost 2 bases; unmatched junction nucleotides: 2. The CDR3 runs 14 residues. The CDR3 DNA reads as TGTGCCAGCAGTTCGACAGGGCCTGGAAACACCATATATTTT. Protein product: CASSSTGPGNTIYF.

J is TRBJ2-2 and V is TRBV5-5; 8 positions agree with TRBD1. This CDR3 contains 17 residues. V gave up 3 bases and J gave up 1 base; unmatched junction bases: 8. Germline V gene lookup returns CDR1 SGHKS and CDR2 YYEKEE (reference sequence). The CDR3 sequence: CASSWLTGTGNTGELFF. CDR3 coding DNA: TGTGCCAGCAGCTGGCTAACCGGGACAGGGAACACCGGGGAGCTGTTTTTT.

This clone was seen more than once but under ten times. This chain connects TRBV6-5 to TRBJ1-6, with 7 positions matching TRBD1. The V gene end was trimmed by 6 bases and the J gene end by 9 bases; junction bases not matched to a gene: 2. The CDR3 covers 12 residues. Germline CDR1 MNHEY, CDR2 SVGAGI. In DNA, the CDR3 is TGTGCCAGCAGGACAGGGAGTTCACCCCTCCACTTT. Its translation: CASRTGSSPLHF.

This clone was picked up one time. The chain combines TRBV27 with TRBJ2-7; TRBD1 aligns across 9 bases. The germline V gene has CDR1 MNHEY and CDR2 SMNVEV (reference sequence). This CDR3 comprises 15 residues. Trimming took 6 bases from V and 2 from J; bases not matched to a gene: 8. CDR3 DNA sequence: TGTGCCAGCAGCCCACAGGGGGCCCCCACCTACGAGCAGTACTTC. Encoded protein: CASSPQGAPTYEQYF.

V usage is TRBV7-6 and J usage is TRBJ2-7; maybe TRBD1 (5 bases). This CDR3 is 15 amino acids long. Germline loops: CDR1 SGHVS, CDR2 FNYEAQ. V was clipped by 1 base and J by 6 bases, with 16 bases between them. The CDR3 bases are TGTGCCAGCAGCTTAGACCGGCAGGGCGCCAGCGAGCAGTACTTC. Its protein product is CASSLDRQGASEQYF.

The DNA for the CDR3 is TGTGCCAGCAGCGACCTGGGACAGACTGCCTACGAGCAGTACTTC. This encodes CASSDLGQTAYEQYF. V is TRBV6-5 and J is TRBJ2-7; 7 bases agree with TRBD1. The junction had 10 bases not matched to a gene; V was cut back by 6 bases and J by 2 bases. There are 15 residues in the CDR3. CDR1 is MNHEY and CDR2 is SVGAGI in the germline V gene.

In regard to this clone: Other DNA sequences within the sample encode an identical CDR3. This chain joins TRBV5-1 and TRBJ1-1, with D unresolved. V was pared by 0 bases and J by 1 base, with 4 bases between. This CDR3 contains 13 residues. CDR1 and CDR2 (germline): SGHRS, YFSETQ. The DNA of the CDR3 is TGCGCCAGCAGCTTGGCGGGGAACACTGAAGCTTTCTTT. Its translation is CASSLAGNTEAFF. Full variable domain (missing parts from reference TRBV5-1 and TRBJ1-1): KAGVTQTPRYLIKTRGQQVTLSCSPISGHRSVSWYQQTPGQGLQFLFEYFSETQRNKGNFPGRFSGRQFSNSRSEMNVSTLELGDSALYLCASSLAGNTEAFFGQGTRLTVV.

This rearrangement joins TRBV5-1 to TRBJ1-2; 12 bases are a match to TRBD1. This CDR3 contains 15 residues. After removal of 4 bases from V and 4 bases from J, the junction contained 5 bases not matched to a gene. The germline gives CDR1 SGHRS, CDR2 YFSETQ. CDR3 nucleotide sequence: TGCGCCAGCAGCGCGGGGACAGGGGGCGGCTATGGCTACACCTTC. This encodes CASSAGTGGGYGYTF.

This clone was observed many times. The rearrangement joins TRBV9 to TRBJ2-5, with 9 bases that match TRBD1. This CDR3 comprises 16 residues. J lost 4 bases, V lost 4 bases, and 11 bases had no gene match. CDR1 and CDR2 (germline): SGDLS, YYNGEE. In nucleotides, the CDR3 is TGTGCCAGCAGCTCCTCCGGACAGGGGCTGGGAGAGACCCAGTACTTC. Protein: CASSSSGQGLGETQYF.

The genes are TRBV19 and TRBJ2-3, with 8 bases aligning to TRBD2. CDR3 length: 15 amino acids. V shed 1 base, J shed 0 bases, and the junction held 0 bases outside the gene matches. The germline CDR1 and CDR2 sequences are LNHDA and SQIVND (reference sequence). The CDR3 DNA follows: TGTGCCAGTAGTATAGGACTAGCGAGCACAGATACGCAGTATTTT. Protein: CASSIGLASTDTQYF.

The V call is TRBV6-1, the J call TRBJ1-5; the D gene is possibly TRBD1 (6 bases). Germline assignment: CDR1 MNHNS and CDR2 SASEGT. The CDR3 has 17 amino acids. Trimming cost V 1 base and J 3 bases, with 16 bases left between them. The CDR3 here is CASSEVGGASNNQPQHF. Written as DNA, the CDR3 is TGTGCCAGCAGTGAAGTAGGGGGGGCATCCAACAATCAGCCCCAGCATTTT.

The chain uses TRBV12-3 or TRBV12-4 and TRBJ2-1; D is uncertain. Trimming left V 4 bases short and J 10 bases short, with 8 bases between. This CDR3 has 11 amino acids. For the CDR3, the DNA is TGTGCCAGCAGTTCCAGCGTAGAGCAGTTCTTC. Protein: CASSSSVEQFF.

The sample holds a few counts of this clone. J is TRBJ2-7 and V is TRBV5-1; D might be TRBD1 (6 bases). V lost 3 bases and J lost 3, with 16 bases in between. Germline-derived CDR1 and CDR2 are SGHRS and YFSETQ. This CDR3 region has 15 residues. CDR3 sequence: CASSSPLQGLYEQYF. CDR3 DNA: TGCGCCAGCAGCTCGCCTCTGCAGGGGCTCTACGAGCAGTACTTC.

For this clone: The junction and the germline gene differ at one end; a read error may be behind it. CDR3 DNA: TGTGCCAGCAGCCCTTGGGGTAGCGATCAGCCCCAGCATTTT. This sequence encodes CASSPWGSDQPQHF. V usage is TRBV7-2 and J usage is TRBJ1-5; D gene uncertain. This CDR3 comprises 14 residues. Germline V gene data show CDR1 as SGHTA and CDR2 as FQGNSA.

V usage is TRBV4-1 and J usage is TRBJ1-2; 7 bases align to TRBD1. J gave up 6 bases and V 2 bases, and 3 bases lay outside the gene matches. In germline, CDR1 is MGHRA, CDR2 YSYEKL. The CDR3 totals 13 residues. The DNA for the CDR3 is TGCGCCAGCAGCCAAATGACAGGGAATGGCTACACCTTC. Amino acids: CASSQMTGNGYTF.